The following is a TCR beta chain sequence with its context. Only in-frame clones appear in the TCRdb table, and some are missing; sequencing was by immunoSEQ multiplex PCR. The sample has 200,000 to 250,000 clones; 86% are singletons. The data were obtained in a study of blood T cell repertoires in COVID-19. CDR3 length: 16 amino acids. V was pared by 6 bases and J by 4 bases, with 19 bases between. Germline values: CDR1 KGHSH, CDR2 LQKENI. This chain uses TRBV18 with TRBJ2-1; a possible D gene is TRBD1 (5 bases). Sequenced sample: peripheral blood. This sequence originates from a man at least 80 years old with acute or convalescent COVID-19. CDR3: CASSVRGSISYNEQFF. CDR3 nucleotides: TGTGCCAGCTCGGTTAGGGGCTCTATCTCTTACAATGAGCAGTTCTTC.